Listed here is a single T cell receptor beta chain. Germline V gene sequence: CDR1 SGHNT, CDR2 YYREEE (reference sequence). This CDR3 is 15 amino acids long. Trimming pared 5 bases from V and 0 bases from J, leaving 12 bases between. This record belongs to a study of blood T cell repertoires in COVID-19. Study at large: T cells, B-cell-depleted T cells, or PBMCs provided the cDNA or gDNA that served as material.

Sequenced by immunoSEQ multiplex PCR; TCRdb stores in-frame clones only, minus some. Here the sample spans some 260,000 clones, approximately 91% being singletons. This clonotype originated in a woman younger than 45 with acute or convalescent COVID-19. The sample comprised peripheral blood. This sequence joins TRBV5-4 and TRBJ1-3; the D gene is possibly TRBD1 (6 bases). The CDR3 nucleotides read TGTGCCAGCAGACCAGGACAGTTCTCTGGAAACACCATATATTTT. Translating it yields CASRPGQFSGNTIYF.